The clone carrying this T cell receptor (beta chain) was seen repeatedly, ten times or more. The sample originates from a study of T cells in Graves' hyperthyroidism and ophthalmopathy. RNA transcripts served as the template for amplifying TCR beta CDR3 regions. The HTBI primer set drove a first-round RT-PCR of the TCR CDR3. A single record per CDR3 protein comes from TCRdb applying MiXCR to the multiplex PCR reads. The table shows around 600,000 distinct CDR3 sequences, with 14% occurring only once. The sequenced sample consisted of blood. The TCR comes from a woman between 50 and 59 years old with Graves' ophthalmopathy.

DNA of the CDR3: TGCGCCAGCAGCCCACAGGGGGTCGCCCGGTCCTACAATGAGCAGTTCTTC. Its translation: CASSPQGVARSYNEQFF. This sequence joins TRBV5-1 and TRBJ2-1, with 8 nucleotides matching TRBD1. Germline lookup yields CDR1 SGHRS and CDR2 YFSETQ. The J segment lost 1 base and the V segment lost 4 bases, leaving 10 bases of the junction unmatched. The CDR3 has 17 amino acids.